The text below deals with one T cell receptor (beta chain). Antigen unknown. These data belong to a study of beta chain features in type 1 diabetes. All of the isolated RNA was reverse transcribed, so expressed TCRB transcripts were sequenced. Clones were read by immunoSEQ multiplex PCR, and TCRdb kept only the in-frame ones, dropping some. The sample includes about 260,000 clones, about 71% of them seen just once. Study-level results: At VDJ recombination sites, type 1 diabetes patients had fewer insertions and more deleted nucleotides. Patients' naive, central memory and regulatory TCRB repertoires appeared more alike than those of healthy donors. A potential PCR bias toward shorter templates would be equal in patient and control samples.

The CDR3 is 16 residues long. With V trimmed by 3 bases and J by 7 bases, 13 bases remained unmatched. Germline loops: CDR1 SGDLS, CDR2 YYNGEE. The receptor's source is a man between 25 and 39 years old in good health. The rearrangement uses TRBV9 and TRBJ2-1; 7 bases agree with TRBD2. Sequencing was carried out using naive CD4+ T cells from blood. CDR3 sequence (DNA): TGTGCCAGCAGCGGCGGTCTTAGCGGGCCTTGGAATGAGCAGTTCTTC. Translation gives CASSGGLSGPWNEQFF.